A selection of T cell receptor beta chains follows, all from one sample in a study of cytomegalovirus exposure and HLA in healthy donors. Profiled with immunoSEQ multiplex PCR; TCRdb holds only in-frame clones, not every one. The sample lists 150,000 to 180,000 clones, 65% to 85% occurring once. Specimen: PBMCs. The receptors originated from a man aged 18 to 35 in good health and CMV-seronegative. CDR3s leave out the opening cysteine and the closing phenylalanine or tryptophan. Each record gives: V gene, CDR3 protein.

v_call: TRBV4-1; cdr3_aa: ASSLRDRVNEKLF
v_call: TRBV30; cdr3_aa: AGRQDLNTEAF
v_call: TRBV7-8; cdr3_aa: ASSFPEQGSNTEAF
v_call: TRBV6-5; cdr3_aa: ASSFEGGRVDTEAF
v_call: TRBV11-2; cdr3_aa: ASSLWDSKSSYEQY
v_call: TRBV19; cdr3_aa: ASCTGGSNQPQH
v_call: TRBV28; cdr3_aa: ASSLPLAIVPGQGLGYGYT
v_call: TRBV7-9; cdr3_aa: SSSPTQGTNTGELF
v_call: TRBV10-3; cdr3_aa: AIRGDRGEKLF
v_call: TRBV9; cdr3_aa: ASSPRTGTGELF
v_call: TRBV5-1; cdr3_aa: ASSSIRDRASGANGLT
v_call: TRBV5-1; cdr3_aa: ASSSWGANYGYT
v_call: TRBV28; cdr3_aa: ASSAPYFSGYGYT
v_call: TRBV28; cdr3_aa: ASSSAGTSENEKLF
v_call: TRBV9; cdr3_aa: ASSVDGGNNNYGYT
v_call: TRBV4-2; cdr3_aa: ASSQEFGDYSSTDTQY
v_call: TRBV5-1; cdr3_aa: ASTTAGQGSGNTIY
v_call: TRBV7-9; cdr3_aa: ASSPPGLAYEQF
v_call: TRBV6-6; cdr3_aa: ASIRQGGEKLF
v_call: TRBV4-1; cdr3_aa: ASSHNRAQSSYNSPLH
v_call: TRBV30; cdr3_aa: AWSSGGALGVAQY
v_call: TRBV4-3; cdr3_aa: ASSQVIGRGTRRETQY
v_call: TRBV7-9; cdr3_aa: SSSPQGFGVRNSPLH
v_call: TRBV15; cdr3_aa: ATSGTSSGGETQY
v_call: TRBV19; cdr3_aa: ASRDRATDTQY